The sequence of this T cell receptor beta chain was determined in a study of T cell responses to AZD1222 COVID-19 vaccine. Sequencing was performed with immunoSEQ multiplex PCR; in TCRdb, only in-frame clones are kept and a portion is missing. Of around 140,000 clones in the sample, roughly 92% are singletons; the top ten hold approximately 4.3%. There are 14 residues in the CDR3. Germline lookup yields CDR1 SGHTA and CDR2 FQGNSA. Germline trimming cut 3 bases from V and 4 bases from J; bases unmatched to any gene: 3. The clonotype originates from an adult who received the AZD1222 COVID-19 vaccine. This material consisted of peripheral blood, taken 28 days after the second AZD1222 dose. This chain uses TRBV7-2 with TRBJ2-7; TRBD2 agrees at 10 bases. Here the CDR3 DNA reads TGTGCCAGCAGCTTTGGACTAGCGGAATACGAGCAGTACTTC. Translation: CASSFGLAEYEQYF.